These T cell receptor beta chains were read from a single sample in a study of OX40 agonist ivuxolimab in advanced cancers. TCRdb's table, derived via immunoSEQ multiplex PCR, lists solely in-frame clones and lacks some. The sample holds roughly 120,000 clones, more than 70% seen once. This material consisted of CD4+ or CD8+ T cells sorted from blood, taken in a trial of the OX40 agonist ivuxolimab. These receptor sequences come from an adult with an advanced solid tumor such as melanoma, head and neck, liver or kidney cancer. The CDR3 runs from the conserved cysteine through the conserved F or W.

TRBV11-2	TRBJ1-5	CASSKGGVSQPQHF
TRBV6-4	TRBJ2-2	CASKTQGSTGELFF
TRBV5-1	TRBJ2-1	CASSLPSANEQFF
TRBV10-3	TRBJ1-5	CAISEGVGLGQPQHF
TRBV6-1	TRBJ1-1	CASSGQRRDTEAFF
TRBV5-1	TRBJ1-2	CASSLVGPGYGYTF
TRBV21-1	TRBJ2-1	CASSKKTGTSGYNEQFF
TRBV5-1	TRBJ1-2	CASSSSRDRNGYTF
TRBV6-6	TRBJ1-2	CASSYRLELYYGYTF
TRBV7-8	TRBJ2-7	CASSLNPVGTGTYEQYF
TRBV9	TRBJ2-3	CASSVGGSRSDTQYF
TRBV19	TRBJ2-5	CASTRTSKETQYF
TRBV6-1	TRBJ1-2	CASSEAYDGYTF
TRBV11-3	TRBJ2-5	CASSLGPRETQYF
TRBV7-2	TRBJ1-2	CASSLEGWNGYTF
TRBV7-9	TRBJ1-2	CASSSDFYGYTF
TRBV11-2	TRBJ1-3	CASSVGTERGNTIYF
TRBV11-2	TRBJ2-7	CASSPRIAYEQYF
TRBV19	TRBJ1-5	CASSSRLQGADQPQHF
TRBV21-1	TRBJ1-2	CASSKDREDYGYTF
TRBV9	TRBJ1-2	CASSRDTIYGYTF
TRBV30	TRBJ1-1	CAWSDNTEAFF
TRBV11-2	TRBJ2-1	CASSFRRDEQFF
TRBV10-3	TRBJ2-5	CAISGTSRKETQYF
TRBV18	TRBJ2-7	CASSPVSETYEQYF
TRBV4-3	TRBJ2-4	CASSQARQGTQNIQYF
TRBV2	TRBJ2-2	CASSRQGYTGELFF
TRBV28	TRBJ1-2	CASSFSVAPNYGYTF
TRBV10-2	TRBJ2-5	CASSVMDRGLANF
TRBV5-6	TRBJ2-7	CASSRGLAGLSGYEQYF
TRBV5-1	TRBJ2-6	CASRTDIRSGANVLTF
TRBV21-1	TRBJ2-6	CASSKGTGHWVRRGANVLTF
TRBV7-2	TRBJ2-7	CASSQLGFGDEQYF
TRBV7-9	TRBJ1-2	CASSLTVNYGYTF
TRBV7-2	TRBJ1-5	CASSPDSYQPQHF
TRBV28	TRBJ2-4	CATGQSFQYF
TRBV5-1	TRBJ1-4	CASSITGEGANEKLFF
TRBV27	TRBJ2-7	CASSSAGYYEQYF
TRBV30	TRBJ2-1	CAWSPYNEQFF
TRBV5-1	TRBJ2-2	CASSLLLAGGTGELFF
TRBV6-6	TRBJ1-6	CASSYSTGTLHF
TRBV7-9	TRBJ1-5	CASSLVGGEQPQHF
TRBV13	TRBJ2-5	CASSSSVFQETQYF
TRBV6-1	TRBJ1-5	CASRMEVNQPQHF
TRBV4-2	TRBJ1-1	CASSQDLGQGVGSNTEAFF
TRBV19	TRBJ1-1	CASSSQGATEAFF
TRBV6-1	TRBJ2-7	CASSAGTAYEQYF
TRBV18	TRBJ1-2	CASSPPGANNYGYTF
TRBV5-1	TRBJ1-6	CASSLVGGQNSPLHF
TRBV4-3	TRBJ2-1	CASSHERDGEQFF
TRBV5-6	TRBJ1-1	CASSREWRAMGAFF
TRBV15	TRBJ1-1	CATSREAGSEAFF
TRBV4-3	TRBJ1-2	CASSPHHDRAAPGYTF
TRBV9	TRBJ1-1	CASSPRDREDTEAFF
TRBV28	TRBJ1-1	CASSTGIMNTEAFF